The entry below gives a single T cell receptor (beta chain) sequence along with its context. Its antigen remains unidentified. This CDR3 comprises 14 residues. Deletions cut 3 bases from V and 3 bases from J, with 9 bases between. Germline V gene data show CDR1 as LNHDA and CDR2 as SQIVND (reference sequence). Construction of the TCR beta libraries employed iRepertoire HTBI primers in conjunction with Arm-PCR of CDR3 regions. In the source study's methods: Looking across samples, the authors found 55 to 70 TRBV and some 15 TRBJ segments. Each CDR3 protein is one row after TCRdb ran MiXCR on the multiplex PCR reads. TCRdb, not the authors, supplied the V and J calls. The sample records 240,000 or so distinct CDR3 sequences, roughly a fifth being singletons. These data come from a study of regulatory T cells in long-lasting Graves disease. Study observations and caveats: Exclusively peripheral blood, rather than thyroid tissue, was studied. TRBV28 was favored in persistent disease, as were TRBJ1-2 and TRBJ2-5. Persistent Graves' patients possessed reduced TCR diversity relative to recently diagnosed ones.

Indicated time point: newly diagnosed GD, antithyroid drugs for less than 3 months. From RNA extracted from PBMCs, the TCR library was made. V is TRBV19 and J is TRBJ2-1; D remains ambiguous. The clonotype was recovered from a female donor with Graves disease. The starting material was peripheral blood mononuclear cells (PBMCs), obtained at new diagnosis, from a patient treated with antithyroid drugs. CDR3 DNA: TGTGCCAGTAGTATCCCTCCCTACTACAATGAGCAGTTCTTC. It is translated as CASSIPPYYNEQFF.